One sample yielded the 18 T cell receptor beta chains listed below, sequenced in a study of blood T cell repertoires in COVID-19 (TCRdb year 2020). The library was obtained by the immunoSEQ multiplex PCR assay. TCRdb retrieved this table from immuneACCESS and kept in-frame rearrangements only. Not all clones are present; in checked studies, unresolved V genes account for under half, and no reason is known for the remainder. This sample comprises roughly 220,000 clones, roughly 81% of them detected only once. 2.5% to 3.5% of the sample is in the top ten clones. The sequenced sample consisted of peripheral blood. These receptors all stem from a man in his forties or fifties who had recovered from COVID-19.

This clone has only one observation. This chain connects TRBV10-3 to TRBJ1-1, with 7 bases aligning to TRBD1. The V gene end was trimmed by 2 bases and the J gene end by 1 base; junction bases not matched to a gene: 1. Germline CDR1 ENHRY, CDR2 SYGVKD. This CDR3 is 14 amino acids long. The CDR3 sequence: CAISERTGNTEAFF. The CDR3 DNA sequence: TGTGCCATCAGTGAGCGGACAGGGAACACTGAAGCTTTCTTT.

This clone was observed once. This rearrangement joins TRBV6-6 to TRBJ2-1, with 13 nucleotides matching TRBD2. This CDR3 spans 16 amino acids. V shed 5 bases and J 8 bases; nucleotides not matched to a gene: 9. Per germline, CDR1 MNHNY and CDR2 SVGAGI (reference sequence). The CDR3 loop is CASSRRTSGSNDEQFF. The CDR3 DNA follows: TGTGCCAGCAGTCGAAGGACTAGCGGGAGTAACGATGAGCAGTTCTTC.

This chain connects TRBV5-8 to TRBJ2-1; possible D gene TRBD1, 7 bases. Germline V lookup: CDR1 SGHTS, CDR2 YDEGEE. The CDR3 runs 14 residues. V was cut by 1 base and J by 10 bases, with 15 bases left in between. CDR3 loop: CASSLLTRGLEQFF. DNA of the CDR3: TGTGCCAGCAGCTTGTTGACTAGGGGGCTGGAGCAGTTCTTC.

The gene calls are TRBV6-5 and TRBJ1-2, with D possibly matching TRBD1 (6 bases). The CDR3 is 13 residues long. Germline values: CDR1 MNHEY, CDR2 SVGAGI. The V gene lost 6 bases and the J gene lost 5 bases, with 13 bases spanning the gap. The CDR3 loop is CASRGTQEYGYTF. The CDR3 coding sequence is TGTGCCAGCAGAGGGACACAGGAATATGGCTACACCTTC.

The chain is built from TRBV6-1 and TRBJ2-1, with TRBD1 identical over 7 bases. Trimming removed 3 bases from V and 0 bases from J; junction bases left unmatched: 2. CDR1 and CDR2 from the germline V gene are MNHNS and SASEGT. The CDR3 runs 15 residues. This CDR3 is CASSEGQLSYNEQFF. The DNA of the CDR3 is TGTGCCAGCAGTGAGGGACAGCTCTCCTACAATGAGCAGTTCTTC.

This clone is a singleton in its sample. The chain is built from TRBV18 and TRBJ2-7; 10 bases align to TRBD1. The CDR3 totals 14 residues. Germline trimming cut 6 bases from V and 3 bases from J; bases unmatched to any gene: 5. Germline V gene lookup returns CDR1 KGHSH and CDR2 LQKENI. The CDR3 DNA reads TGTGCCAGCTCGCGCGGGACAGGGGACTACGAGCAGTACTTC. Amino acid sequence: CASSRGTGDYEQYF.

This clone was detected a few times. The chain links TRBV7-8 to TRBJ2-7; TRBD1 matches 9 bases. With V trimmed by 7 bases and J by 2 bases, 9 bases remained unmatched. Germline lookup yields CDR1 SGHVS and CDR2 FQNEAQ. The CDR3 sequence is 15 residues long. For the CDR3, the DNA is TGTGCCAGCAAAAAGGGACAGGGCTCGGCCTACGAGCAGTACTTC. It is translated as CASKKGQGSAYEQYF.

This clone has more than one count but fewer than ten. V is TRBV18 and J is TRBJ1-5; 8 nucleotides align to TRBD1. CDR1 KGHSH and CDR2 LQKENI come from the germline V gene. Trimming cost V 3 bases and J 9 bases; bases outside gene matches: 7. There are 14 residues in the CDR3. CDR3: CASSPDRALGPQHF. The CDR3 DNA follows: TGTGCCAGCTCACCGGACAGGGCCTTAGGGCCCCAGCATTTT.

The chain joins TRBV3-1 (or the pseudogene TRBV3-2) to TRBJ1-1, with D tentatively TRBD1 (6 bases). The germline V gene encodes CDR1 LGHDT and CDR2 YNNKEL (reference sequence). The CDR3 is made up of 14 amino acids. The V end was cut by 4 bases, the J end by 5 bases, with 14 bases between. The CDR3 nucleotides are TGTGCCAGCAGCCGGGGGGGGCTAGGGACTGAAGCTTTCTTT. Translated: CASSRGGLGTEAFF.

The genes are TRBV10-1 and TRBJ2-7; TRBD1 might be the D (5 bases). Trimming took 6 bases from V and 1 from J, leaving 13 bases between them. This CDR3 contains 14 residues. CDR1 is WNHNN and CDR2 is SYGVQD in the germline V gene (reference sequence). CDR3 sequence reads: CASSRDLSSYEQYF. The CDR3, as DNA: TGCGCCAGCAGCAGGGATCTTAGTTCCTACGAGCAGTACTTC.

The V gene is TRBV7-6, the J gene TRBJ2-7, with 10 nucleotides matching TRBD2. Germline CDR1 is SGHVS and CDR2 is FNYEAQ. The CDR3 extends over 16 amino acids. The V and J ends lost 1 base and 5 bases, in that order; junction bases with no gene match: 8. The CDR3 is CASSLEIPGLAHEQYF. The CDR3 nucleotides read TGTGCCAGCAGCTTAGAGATTCCGGGACTAGCGCACGAGCAGTACTTC.

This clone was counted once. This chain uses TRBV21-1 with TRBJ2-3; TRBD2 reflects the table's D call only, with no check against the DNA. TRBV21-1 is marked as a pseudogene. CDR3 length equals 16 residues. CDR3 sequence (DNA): TGTGCCAGCAGCAAAGCGGCTAGCGGGAGGCCAGATACGCAGTATTTT. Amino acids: CASSKAASGRPDTQYF.

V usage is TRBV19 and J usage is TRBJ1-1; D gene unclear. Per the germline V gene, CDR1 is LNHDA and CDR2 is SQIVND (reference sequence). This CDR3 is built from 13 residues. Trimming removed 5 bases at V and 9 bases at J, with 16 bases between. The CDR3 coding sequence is TGTGCCAGTAGTTACAAGGACGGGGTGAAAGCTTTCTTT. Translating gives CASSYKDGVKAFF.

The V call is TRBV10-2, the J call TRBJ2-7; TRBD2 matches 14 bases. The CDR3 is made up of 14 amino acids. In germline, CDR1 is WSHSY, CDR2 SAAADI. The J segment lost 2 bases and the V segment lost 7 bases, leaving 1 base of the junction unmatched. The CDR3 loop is CASTGLAGAYEQYF. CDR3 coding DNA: TGCGCCAGCACGGGACTAGCGGGGGCCTACGAGCAGTACTTC.

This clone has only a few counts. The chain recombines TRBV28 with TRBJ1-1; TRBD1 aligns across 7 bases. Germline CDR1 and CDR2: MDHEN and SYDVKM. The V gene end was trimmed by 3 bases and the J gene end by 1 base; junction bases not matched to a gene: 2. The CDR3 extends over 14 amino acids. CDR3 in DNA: TGTGCCAGCAGTTTGACAGGGAGGAACACTGAAGCTTTCTTT. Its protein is CASSLTGRNTEAFF. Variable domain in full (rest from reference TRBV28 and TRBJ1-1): DVKVTQSSRYLVKRTGEKVFLECVQDMDHENMFWYRQDPGLGLRLIYFSYDVKMKEKGDIPEGYSVSREKKERFSLILESASTNQTSMYLCASSLTGRNTEAFFGQGTRLTVV.

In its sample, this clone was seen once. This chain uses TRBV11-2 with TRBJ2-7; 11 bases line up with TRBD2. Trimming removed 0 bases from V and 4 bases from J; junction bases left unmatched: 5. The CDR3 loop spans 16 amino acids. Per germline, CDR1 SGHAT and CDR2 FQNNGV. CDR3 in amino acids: CASSLELAGVNYEQYF. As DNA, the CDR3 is TGTGCCAGCAGCTTAGAACTAGCGGGAGTAAATTACGAGCAGTACTTC.

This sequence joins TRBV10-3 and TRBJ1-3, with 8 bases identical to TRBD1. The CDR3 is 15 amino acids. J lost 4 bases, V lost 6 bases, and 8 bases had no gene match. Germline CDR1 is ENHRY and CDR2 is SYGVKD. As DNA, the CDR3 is TGTGCCATCAGATCCTCAGGGGGCTCCGGAAACACCATATATTTT. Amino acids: CAIRSSGGSGNTIYF.

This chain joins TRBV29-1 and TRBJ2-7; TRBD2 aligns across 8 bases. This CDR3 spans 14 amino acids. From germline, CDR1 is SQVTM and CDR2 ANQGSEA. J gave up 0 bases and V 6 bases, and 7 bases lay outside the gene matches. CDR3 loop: CSVLAGGSSYEQYF. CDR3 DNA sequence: TGCAGCGTCCTAGCGGGCGGAAGCTCCTACGAGCAGTACTTC.